This paragraph reports one TCR beta chain. The antigen is undetermined. The data were obtained in a study of blood T cells in healthy people across ages. A second PCR, run for about 7 to 11 cycles, used a sample-barcoded 5' primer plus a J-beta primer mix. A single record per CDR3 protein comes from TCRdb applying MiXCR to the 5' RACE reads. The table has under 1,000,000 distinct CDR3 sequences, about half seen once. It was 9.5 to 10 milliliters of peripheral blood that were drawn from each donor. At least 5 micrograms of total RNA were extracted per sample. Looked up from germline, CDR1 is SNHLY and CDR2 is FYNNEI. Trimming stripped 5 bases from V and 2 bases from J, with 7 bases between. This CDR3 is built from 13 residues. Broader study findings: The long-lived group displayed more naive CD4+ cells, plus higher diversity, than the aged donors did.

The chain is built from TRBV2 and TRBJ1-5; the D is unclear. The receptor comes from a man at least 80 years old in good health. The sample was blood. CDR3 residues: CASSQEGNQPQHF. The CDR3 nucleotides read TGTGCCAGCAGTCAGGAGGGCAATCAGCCCCAGCATTTT.